This TCR beta chain was sequenced during a study of human T cells and chemical hapten exposure. Time point given: patch test 1, 2 weeks after DPC sensitization. The treatment was: therapeutic diphenylcyclopropenone sensitization with weekly scalp DPC. Donors, patients with alopecia ranging from 18 to 70 years old and judged suitable for DPC, provided samples. This clonotype was counted only a few times. TCRdb independently ran MiXCR on the RACE reads; one entry per CDR3 protein. This table has approximately 340,000 distinct CDR3 sequences, under 8% appearing once. Trimming stripped 1 base from V and 13 bases from J, with 11 bases between. Germline V gene data show CDR1 as SGHTA and CDR2 as FQGNSA. The CDR3 is made up of 13 amino acids.

This sequence joins TRBV7-2 and TRBJ1-6; D unresolved. This TCR was sampled from a woman between 18 and 30 years old with alopecia areata. Some clones in this sample may be carry-over from other donors' samples. The sequenced sample was whole blood, obtained in connection with sensitization to the hapten diphenylcyclopropenone (DPC). CDR3 coding DNA: TGTGCCAGCAGCTTAGACCCTCGTCAGCCCCTCCACTTT. This encodes CASSLDPRQPLHF.